This T cell receptor beta chain stems from a study of cytomegalovirus exposure and HLA in healthy donors. Looking at the study overall: HLA-typed donors were the source of 83 million or so unique TCRs held in an early data release. General study points: For most TCR beta V segments, an earlier analysis put the productive rate at about 87% or about 30% of the time. The classifier reportedly diagnosed cytomegalovirus status with high specificity and sensitivity. It was in a later analysis that TCR association rates were seen to vary by HLA locus, highest for DRB1 and lowest for HLA-C.

For this clone: Its target is not known.

The CDR3 runs 13 residues. V lost 5 bases to trimming and J lost 6 bases; unmatched junction nucleotides: 2. The germline gives CDR1 MNHEY, CDR2 SMNVEV (reference sequence). The PCR made use of 60 Vbeta and 13 Jbeta primers. The data were produced by immunoSEQ multiplex PCR, yet TCRdb's version contains in-frame clones alone and is incomplete. This sample has 200,000 to 300,000 clones; approximately 81% occur once, and the top ten carry around 8.3%. This TCR was sampled from a woman aged 55-69 years in good health and CMV-seropositive. The sample was PBMCs. V is TRBV27 and J is TRBJ2-3, with 10 bases that match TRBD1. The CDR3 sequence: CASSGTGDDTQYF. The CDR3 DNA reads as TGTGCCAGCAGTGGGACAGGGGATGATACGCAGTATTTT.